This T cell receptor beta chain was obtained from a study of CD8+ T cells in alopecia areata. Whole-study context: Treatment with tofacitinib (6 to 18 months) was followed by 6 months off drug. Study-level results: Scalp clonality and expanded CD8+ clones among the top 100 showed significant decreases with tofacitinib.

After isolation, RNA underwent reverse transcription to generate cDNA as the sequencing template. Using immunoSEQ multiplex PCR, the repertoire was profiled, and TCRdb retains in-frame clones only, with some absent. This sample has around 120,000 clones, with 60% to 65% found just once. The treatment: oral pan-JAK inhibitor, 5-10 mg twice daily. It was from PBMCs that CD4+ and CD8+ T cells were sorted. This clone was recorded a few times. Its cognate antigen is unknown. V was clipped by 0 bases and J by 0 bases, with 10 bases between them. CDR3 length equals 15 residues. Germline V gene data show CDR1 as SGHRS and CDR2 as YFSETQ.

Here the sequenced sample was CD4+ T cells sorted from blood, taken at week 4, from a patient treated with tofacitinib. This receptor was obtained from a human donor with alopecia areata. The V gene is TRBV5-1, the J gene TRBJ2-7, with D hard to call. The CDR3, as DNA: TGCGCCAGCAGCTTGGGTCTTGAGATCTCCTACGAGCAGTACTTC. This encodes CASSLGLEISYEQYF.